The rows below give T cell receptor beta chains drawn from one sample of a study of cytomegalovirus exposure and HLA in healthy donors. Assay used: immunoSEQ multiplex PCR; TCRdb lists only in-frame clones, some missing. The sample includes roughly 180,000 clones, approximately 82% seen only once; the top ten take 1.5%. Sequenced material: PBMCs. The receptors shown here come from a male donor in good health and CMV-seronegative. CDR3s include the opening cysteine and the closing phenylalanine or tryptophan. The D gene is left open where the match is weak. The size of a clone is reported for some rows only, either as once, few or many, or as a class for expanded clones.

J: TRBJ1-2; V: TRBV18; size: NA; D: TRBD1; CDR3: CASSPGTGAGYTF; DNA: TGTGCCAGCTCACCCGGGACAGGGGCTGGCTACACCTTC
J: TRBJ1-5; V: TRBV10-2; size: NA; D: NA; CDR3: CASGEPRDRPQHF; DNA: TGCGCCAGCGGTGAGCCTAGAGACCGGCCCCAGCATTTT
J: TRBJ1-3; V: TRBV28; size: NA; D: NA; CDR3: CASSSGGNTIYF; DNA: TGTGCCAGCAGCTCGGGGGGGAACACCATATATTTT
J: TRBJ2-7; V: TRBV7-9; size: NA; D: TRBD1; CDR3: CSSSLGDRGSYEQYF; DNA: TGTTCCAGCAGCTTAGGGGACAGGGGATCCTACGAGCAGTACTTC
J: TRBJ2-1; V: TRBV5-4; size: NA; D: TRBD2; CDR3: CASSSSGTSGGAGFNEQFF; DNA: TGTGCCAGCAGCTCCTCCGGGACTAGCGGGGGGGCGGGTTTCAATGAGCAGTTCTTC
J: TRBJ2-7; V: TRBV5-1; size: NA; D: NA; CDR3: CASSLRYEQYF; DNA: TGCGCCAGCAGCTTGCGGTACGAGCAGTACTTC
J: TRBJ2-5; V: TRBV28; size: NA; D: TRBD2; CDR3: CASSLSGGGQETQYF; DNA: TGTGCCAGCAGTTTAAGCGGGGGGGGCCAAGAGACCCAGTACTTC
J: TRBJ1-3; V: TRBV27; size: NA; D: NA; CDR3: CATRRGSTIYF; DNA: TGTGCCACCAGGCGGGGGAGCACCATATATTTT
J: TRBJ2-7; V: TRBV29-1; size: NA; D: NA; CDR3: CSVSDLLEPYEQYF; DNA: TGCAGCGTTTCCGATCTACTTGAACCCTACGAGCAGTACTTC
J: TRBJ2-1; V: TRBV6-1; size: NA; D: TRBD2; CDR3: CASSGRLATAYNEQFF; DNA: TGTGCCAGCAGTGGGCGACTAGCGACAGCCTACAATGAGCAGTTCTTC
J: TRBJ2-7; V: TRBV10-1; size: NA; D: TRBD1; CDR3: CASSEDRGGEQYF; DNA: TGCGCCAGCAGTGAAGACAGGGGGGGCGAGCAGTACTTC
J: TRBJ2-7; V: TRBV7-9; size: NA; D: NA; CDR3: CSSSLRTDYYEQYF; DNA: TGTTCCAGCAGCTTACGGACAGATTACTACGAGCAGTACTTC
J: TRBJ2-7; V: TRBV6-5; size: NA; D: NA; CDR3: CASSYGGQNAYEQYF; DNA: TGTGCCAGCAGTTACGGTGGACAGAACGCCTACGAGCAGTACTTC
J: TRBJ1-2; V: TRBV6-1; size: NA; D: NA; CDR3: CASSEPLRGITYGYTF; DNA: TGTGCCAGCAGTGAACCGTTGCGGGGCATAACCTATGGCTACACCTTC
J: TRBJ2-6; V: TRBV27; size: once; D: TRBD1; CDR3: CATRAGTGESGANVLTF; DNA: TGTGCCACCAGAGCCGGGACAGGGGAATCTGGGGCCAACGTCCTGACTTTC
J: TRBJ2-7; V: TRBV4-3; size: NA; D: TRBD1; CDR3: CASSQDVAARGYEQYF; DNA: TGCGCCAGCAGCCAAGATGTGGCAGCCAGGGGGTACGAGCAGTACTTC
J: TRBJ1-3; V: TRBV6-4; size: NA; D: NA; CDR3: CASSDSAGSGNTIYF; DNA: TGTGCCAGCAGTGACTCGGCAGGCTCTGGAAACACCATATATTTT
J: TRBJ2-1; V: TRBV20-1; size: few; D: NA; CDR3: CSATTGNEQFF; DNA: TGCAGTGCCACGACTGGGAATGAGCAGTTCTTC
J: TRBJ2-7; V: TRBV4-3; size: few; D: TRBD2; CDR3: CASSQSSSGSYEQYF; DNA: TGCGCCAGCAGCCAATCGTCTAGCGGATCCTACGAGCAGTACTTC
J: TRBJ1-4; V: TRBV5-4; size: NA; D: TRBD1; CDR3: CASSLIRALQGAEKLFF; DNA: TGTGCCAGCAGCTTGATTAGGGCACTTCAGGGGGCTGAAAAACTGTTTTTT
J: TRBJ2-3; V: TRBV9; size: NA; D: NA; CDR3: CASSLGRSTDTQYF; DNA: TGTGCCAGCAGCCTGGGGAGAAGCACAGATACGCAGTATTTT
J: TRBJ2-7; V: TRBV10-3; size: few; D: NA; CDR3: CAIKDSRTSSYEQYF; DNA: TGTGCCATCAAGGACAGTCGGACCAGCTCCTACGAGCAGTACTTC
J: TRBJ2-5; V: TRBV6-6; size: NA; D: NA; CDR3: CASSYSEALGETQYF; DNA: TGTGCCAGCAGTTACTCGGAGGCCCTCGGAGAGACCCAGTACTTC
J: TRBJ2-7; V: TRBV5-5; size: NA; D: NA; CDR3: CASSFPHTYEQYF; DNA: TGTGCCAGCAGCTTTCCCCATACCTACGAGCAGTACTTC
J: TRBJ1-5; V: TRBV9; size: NA; D: NA; CDR3: CASSTTGQPNQPQHF; DNA: TGTGCCAGCAGCACCACAGGACAGCCCAATCAGCCCCAGCATTTT
J: TRBJ2-7; V: TRBV10-2; size: few; D: NA; CDR3: CASSDAREQYF; DNA: TGCGCCAGCAGTGACGCGAGGGAGCAGTACTTC
J: TRBJ2-4; V: TRBV4-1; size: NA; D: NA; CDR3: CASSQGAGQGSNIQYF; DNA: TGCGCCAGCAGCCAGGGGGCAGGGCAGGGCAGTAACATTCAGTACTTC
J: TRBJ1-3; V: TRBV27; size: NA; D: NA; CDR3: CASRTEPGNTIYF; DNA: TGTGCCAGCAGAACAGAACCTGGAAACACCATATATTTT
J: TRBJ1-1; V: TRBV7-2; size: NA; D: TRBD1; CDR3: CASSAPGQGIRTEAFF; DNA: TGTGCCAGCAGCGCGCCGGGACAGGGGATTCGGACTGAAGCTTTCTTT
J: TRBJ1-1; V: TRBV9; size: NA; D: TRBD1; CDR3: CASSVSGGGTEAFF; DNA: TGTGCCAGCAGCGTATCAGGGGGCGGCACTGAAGCTTTCTTT
J: TRBJ2-7; V: TRBV19; size: NA; D: TRBD1; CDR3: CASSPRTGDYEQYF; DNA: TGTGCCAGTAGTCCGCGGACAGGGGACTACGAGCAGTACTTC
J: TRBJ2-7; V: TRBV28; size: NA; D: TRBD1; CDR3: CASEDRDLSEQYF; DNA: TGTGCCAGCGAGGACAGGGATCTCTCCGAGCAGTACTTC
J: TRBJ2-5; V: TRBV18; size: NA; D: NA; CDR3: CASSPGGLETQYF; DNA: TGTGCCAGCTCACCAGGGGGCTTGGAGACCCAGTACTTC
J: TRBJ1-6; V: TRBV27; size: NA; D: TRBD1; CDR3: CASSLYGTAASYNSPLHF; DNA: TGTGCCAGCAGTTTATATGGGACAGCGGCCTCCTATAATTCACCCCTCCACTTT
J: TRBJ2-3; V: TRBV6-4; size: NA; D: TRBD2; CDR3: CASSDSSGGNTDTQYF; DNA: TGTGCCAGCAGTGATTCTAGCGGGGGGAACACAGATACGCAGTATTTT